This record covers a single T cell receptor (beta chain). Its specificity is unknown. This specimen belongs to a study of shared clonotypes between healthy human individuals. Study outcomes and limitations: Naive subsets typically showed greater estimated richness than memory subsets. Blood was the sole source, and tissue repertoires probably differ. Some naive CD4 clonotypes, 4% to 6%, turned up in common across a few donors.

Looked up from germline, CDR1 is SGHRS and CDR2 is YFSETQ. This CDR3 contains 14 residues. Trimming cost V 3 bases and J 7 bases; bases outside gene matches: 5. The assay ran at deep level. TCRdb's copy holds only in-frame clones and misses some; the assay was immunoSEQ multiplex PCR. The sample holds about 1.1 million clones; about 80% are singletons and the top ten take roughly 0.9%. The rearrangement links TRBV5-1 to TRBJ2-4; 9 positions agree with TRBD1. The TCR sequence derives from a young man in good health. Some clones in this sample may be carry-over from other donors' samples. Sequencing was carried out using memory CD4+ T cells from PBMCs. Subset specified: CD45RA-negative fraction. CDR3 nucleotides: TGCGCCAGCAGCTCCACAGGGGGCGAGAACATTCAGTACTTC. This codes for CASSSTGGENIQYF.